These 19 T cell receptor beta chains share one sample of origin, sequenced in a study of early T cells in non-severe SARS-CoV-2 infection. TCRdb fed the 5' RACE reads into MiXCR, producing one record per CDR3 protein. The sample carries more than 70,000 distinct CDR3 sequences, around 12% recorded once. Sequencing was carried out using whole blood. The source is an adult who was a healthcare worker with PCR-confirmed SARS-CoV-2 infection or an uninfected control (not recorded which).

This clonotype was seen at least ten times. This sequence joins TRBV3-1 and TRBJ2-3; no clear D gene. CDR1 and CDR2 from the germline V gene are LGHDT and YNNKEL (reference sequence). Trimming pared 0 bases from V and 8 bases from J, leaving 9 bases between. The CDR3 contains 13 residues. The CDR3 loop reads CASSQDSLGTQYF. CDR3 bases: TGTGCCAGCAGCCAAGATTCGCTGGGTACGCAGTATTTT.

The sample holds a few counts of this clonotype. The V gene is TRBV10-1, the J gene TRBJ1-1; TRBD1 aligns across 7 bases. There are 14 residues in the CDR3. The J segment lost 0 bases and the V segment lost 4 bases, leaving 2 bases of the junction unmatched. The germline V gene has CDR1 WNHNN and CDR2 SYGVQD (reference sequence). The CDR3 DNA is TGCGCCAGCAGTGGGGACAGCATGAACACTGAAGCTTTCTTT. Amino acids: CASSGDSMNTEAFF.

The chain couples TRBV6-5 to TRBJ2-3; 8 bases agree with TRBD2. V dropped 6 bases and J dropped 5; count of bases not matched to a gene: 10. Germline values: CDR1 MNHEY, CDR2 SVGAGI. The CDR3 totals 15 residues. The CDR3 coding sequence is TGTGCCAGCAGACTGATAGCGGGATACGGAGATACGCAGTATTTT. As protein: CASRLIAGYGDTQYF.

This rearrangement joins TRBV29-1 to TRBJ1-2, with 8 bases lining up with TRBD1. This CDR3 is 14 amino acids long. Germline V gene lookup returns CDR1 SQVTM and CDR2 ANQGSEA. V dropped 4 bases and J dropped 2; count of bases not matched to a gene: 6. CDR3 loop: CSVASDRDNYGYTF. Here the CDR3 DNA reads TGCAGCGTTGCCTCGGACAGGGACAACTATGGCTACACCTTC.

This clonotype was counted many times. This chain uses TRBV18 with TRBJ2-2; tentative D call: TRBD1 (6 bases). Germline V gene lookup returns CDR1 KGHSH and CDR2 LQKENI. V was trimmed by 0 bases and J by 4 bases, leaving 15 bases between them. CDR3 length: 17 residues. The CDR3 protein is CASSPPRNRVGTGELFF. CDR3 DNA sequence: TGTGCCAGCTCACCACCGAGAAACAGGGTTGGCACCGGGGAGCTGTTTTTT.

This chain connects TRBV7-3 to TRBJ2-1; D is uncertain. The germline CDR1 and CDR2 sequences are SGHTA and FQGTGA. Trimming removed 2 bases from V and 0 bases from J, with 17 bases in between. CDR3 length: 18 amino acids. The CDR3 here is CASSLEAPRSLSYNEQFF. In DNA, the CDR3 is TGTGCCAGCAGCTTAGAGGCGCCGCGTAGTCTCTCCTACAATGAGCAGTTCTTC.

The chain combines TRBV20-1 with TRBJ2-2; 8 bases map to TRBD2. The CDR3 covers 15 residues. Germline V CDR1 and CDR2: DFQATT, SNEGSKA (reference sequence). J was trimmed by 3 bases and V by 0 bases; bases with no gene match: 3. The CDR3 is CSARERLAYTGELFF. The CDR3 DNA follows: TGCAGTGCTAGAGAAAGACTAGCGTACACCGGGGAGCTGTTTTTT.

By share of the sample, this clonotype is medium-sized (0.01 to 0.1%). This chain connects TRBV27 to TRBJ2-3; no reliable D call. Germline CDR1 is MNHEY and CDR2 is SMNVEV (reference sequence). CDR3 length equals 15 residues. Between the trimmed V and J ends, which lost 2 bases and 2 bases, there was a span of 11 bases. For the CDR3, the DNA is TGTGCCAGCAGTTTAACTGGACCGGCCACAGATACGCAGTATTTT. Encoded protein: CASSLTGPATDTQYF.

This clonotype was observed at least ten times. The J gene is TRBJ2-2, the V gene TRBV4-3; 10 bases map to TRBD1. The J segment lost 1 base and the V segment lost 5 bases, leaving 4 bases of the junction unmatched. The CDR3 covers 16 residues. Germline lookup yields CDR1 LGHNA and CDR2 YSLEER. Here the CDR3 reads CASSSDRGQNTGELFF. In DNA, the CDR3 is TGCGCCAGCAGCTCTGACAGGGGGCAGAACACCGGGGAGCTGTTTTTT.

In this sample, this clonotype turned up a few times. The chain recombines TRBV20-1 with TRBJ2-2, with D tentatively TRBD1 (6 bases). This CDR3 has 16 residues. V lost 6 bases and J 4 bases, leaving 21 bases between the germline ends. Germline CDR1 reads DFQATT; CDR2 reads SNEGSKA (reference sequence). The CDR3 sequence: CSARRYETGGTGELFF. Written as DNA, the CDR3 is TGCAGTGCAAGGCGGTACGAGACAGGAGGCACCGGGGAGCTGTTTTTT.

J is TRBJ2-3 and V is TRBV20-1; the D call may be TRBD1 or TRBD2 (6 bases each). Germline CDR1 and CDR2: DFQATT and SNEGSKA (reference sequence). CDR3 length: 15 amino acids. Between the trimmed V and J ends, which lost 2 bases and 6 bases, there was a span of 18 bases. DNA of the CDR3: TGCAGTGCTAGAATCTATCGAGGAGGGGGGGATACGCAGTATTTT. Translated: CSARIYRGGGDTQYF.

The CDR3, as DNA: TGTGCCAGCAGTTGGGAATCCTACGAGCAGTACTTC. Its translation is CASSWESYEQYF. The chain employs TRBV12-3 or TRBV12-4 and TRBJ2-7; D is undetermined. The CDR3 covers 12 residues. V gave up 4 bases and J gave up 1 base, with 5 bases separating them.

This clonotype has more than one count but fewer than ten. The chain is built from TRBV28 and TRBJ2-7; 10 bases map to TRBD1. The CDR3 loop spans 14 amino acids. The germline gives CDR1 MDHEN, CDR2 SYDVKM. V lost 7 bases, J lost 1 base, and 4 bases stayed unmatched. CDR3 DNA: TGTGCCAGCAATGTGGACAGGGGGTCCTACGAGCAGTACTTC. It is translated as CASNVDRGSYEQYF.

This clonotype has more than one count but fewer than ten. J is TRBJ2-3 and V is TRBV20-1; 8 bases are a match to TRBD2. The CDR3 loop spans 15 amino acids. Germline V gives CDR1 DFQATT, CDR2 SNEGSKA (reference sequence). The J segment lost 5 bases and the V segment lost 3 bases, leaving 10 bases of the junction unmatched. CDR3 protein: CSASPVQAGGDTQYF. The DNA of the CDR3 is TGCAGTGCTAGCCCCGTTCAGGCGGGAGGAGATACGCAGTATTTT.

This clonotype was observed a few times. The chain couples TRBV20-1 to TRBJ2-4, with 7 bases fitting TRBD2. The CDR3 has 13 residues. J gave up 9 bases and V 3 bases, and 8 bases lay outside the gene matches. Germline V gene lookup returns CDR1 DFQATT and CDR2 SNEGSKA (reference sequence). The CDR3 coding sequence is TGCAGTGCTAGGCCACTAGCGCCTATCATTCAGTACTTC. It specifies CSARPLAPIIQYF.

V usage is TRBV27 and J usage is TRBJ1-5; TRBD1 is a possible D gene (5 bases). The CDR3 runs to 16 residues. The V gene's germline CDR1 is MNHEY and CDR2 SMNVEV (reference sequence). V was trimmed by 2 bases and J by 2 bases, leaving 13 bases between them. The CDR3 nucleotides are TGTGCCAGCAGTTTAGACAGCGCGGCTCGCAATCAGCCCCAGCATTTT. It codes for CASSLDSAARNQPQHF.

The V gene is TRBV4-2, the J gene TRBJ2-3, with D unresolved. The CDR3 has 16 amino acids. V shed 0 bases and J shed 0 bases, with 10 bases lying between them. Germline values: CDR1 LGHNA, CDR2 YNFKEQ. As DNA, the CDR3 is TGTGCCAGCAGCCAAGAGGGTCGGACGAGCACAGATACGCAGTATTTT. Translation: CASSQEGRTSTDTQYF.

This clonotype was counted ten times or more. The chain couples TRBV29-1 to TRBJ1-5; 8 positions agree with TRBD1. There are 14 residues in the CDR3. From germline, CDR1 is SQVTM and CDR2 ANQGSEA. J was trimmed by 5 bases and V by 6 bases; bases with no gene match: 9. DNA for the CDR3: TGCAGCGTCGGCCCAGGGGGCTGGGATCAGCCCCAGCATTTT. Translated, it gives CSVGPGGWDQPQHF.

Comment on this clonotype: The CDR3 does not end in the conserved phenylalanine or tryptophan, so this is likely a read error. The rearrangement joins TRBV9 to TRBJ2-3; a weak D match, TRBD2 (6 bases). With 0 bases removed from V and 1 base from J, the gap between germline ends came to 18 bases. The CDR3 sequence is 18 residues long. CDR1 is SGDLS, CDR2 YYNGEE, per germline. The CDR3 loop is CASSVDPLRDSRTDTQYS. CDR3 DNA sequence: TGTGCCAGCAGCGTAGACCCCCTACGGGACTCCCGCACAGATACGCAGTATTCT.